The source of this T cell receptor beta chain is a study of cytomegalovirus exposure and HLA in healthy donors. This clone was detected only once. As yet, its antigen is unknown. Profiled with immunoSEQ multiplex PCR; TCRdb holds only in-frame clones, not every one. The data show 200,000 to 250,000 clones, over 80% seen once. The CDR3 runs 17 residues. Whole-study results and caveats: Rare TCR sequences predominated, though certain public TCRs were found in many donors. In vitro experiments confirmed that three CMV-associated chains were specific for CMV antigens.

This sequence joins TRBV1 and TRBJ2-2. TRBV1 is a known pseudogene. The sequenced sample consisted of PBMCs. The clonotype comes from a woman aged 30 to 39 in good health and CMV-seropositive. DNA of the CDR3: TGCACCAGCAGCAAAGGGTCCAGCCAGAAGAACACCGGGGAGCTGTTTTTT. Translating it yields CTSSKGSSQKNTGELFF.